Following are 2 T cell receptor beta chains from one sample sequenced in a study of response to subunit inactivated influenza vaccine. TCRdb called the RT-PCR reads again in MiXCR, with one record for every CDR3 protein. The sample holds under 550,000 distinct CDR3 sequences, about 7.2% seen once. This sample comprised PBMCs from blood, obtained roughly 24 months after vaccination. The receptors derive from a man in his fifties or sixties who received an inactivated influenza vaccine.

This chain joins TRBV7-9 and TRBJ1-4; TRBD1 is a possible D gene (5 bases). The V and J ends lost 5 bases and 7 bases respectively, with 17 bases between them. The germline V gene has CDR1 SEHNR and CDR2 FQNEAQ (reference sequence). The CDR3 spans 15 residues. Here the CDR3 DNA reads TGTGCCAGCAGCCGAGGGGTCAACTGGGGTGAAAAACTGTTTTTT. This sequence encodes CASSRGVNWGEKLFF.

This clonotype was detected ten times or more. The chain combines TRBV29-1 with TRBJ2-1; 14 nucleotides match TRBD2. Per the germline V gene, CDR1 is SQVTM and CDR2 is ANQGSEA. The ends lost 7 bases at V and 7 bases at J; junction bases unmatched: 9. This CDR3 spans 15 amino acids. For the CDR3, the DNA is TGCAGCGCCGGGGGGACTAGCGGGAGTGAGAATGAGCAGTTCTTC. This gives the protein CSAGGTSGSENEQFF.